These T cell receptor beta chains were read from a single sample in a study of blood T cells in healthy people across ages. From the 5' RACE reads, TCRdb called clonotypes with MiXCR, one entry per CDR3 protein. The sample lists over 1,200,000 distinct CDR3 sequences, approximately 63% occurring once. Sequenced sample: blood. Receptors originate from a man between 18 and 29 years old in good health. Both conserved end residues are trimmed from each CDR3.

V gene: TRBV4-3
J gene: TRBJ2-2
CDR3 protein: ASSRSRDFTGELF

V gene: TRBV6-1
J gene: TRBJ1-6
CDR3 protein: ASSDHGSVPLH

V gene: TRBV5-1
J gene: TRBJ2-3
CDR3 protein: ASSWTGVNTDTQY

V gene: TRBV4-3
J gene: TRBJ2-1
CDR3 protein: ASSQDQRGALKQSEQF

V gene: TRBV7-9
J gene: TRBJ1-2
CDR3 protein: ASSQAGDGYT

V gene: TRBV20-1
J gene: TRBJ2-1
CDR3 protein: SARTRDYNEQF

V gene: TRBV5-1
J gene: TRBJ2-7
CDR3 protein: ASKPGVSYEQY

V gene: TRBV7-2
J gene: TRBJ2-3
CDR3 protein: ASSFPGDGGQGKWDTQY

V gene: TRBV6-5
J gene: .
CDR3 protein: ASSYPGQGKETQY

V gene: TRBV15
J gene: TRBJ1-4
CDR3 protein: ATSRDTPGLREKLF

V gene: TRBV29-1
J gene: TRBJ2-3
CDR3 protein: SVGGLATDTQY

V gene: TRBV11-2
J gene: .
CDR3 protein: ASRQTGNYEQY

V gene: TRBV20-1
J gene: TRBJ2-1
CDR3 protein: SARVRSGWGDEQF

V gene: TRBV7-2
J gene: TRBJ2-7
CDR3 protein: ASSPIAGGHPYEQY

V gene: TRBV20-1
J gene: TRBJ2-3
CDR3 protein: SASRTSGGSDTQY

V gene: TRBV5-8
J gene: .
CDR3 protein: ASSYGRGIQETQY

V gene: TRBV11-1
J gene: TRBJ2-2
CDR3 protein: ASRRGQGASGELF

V gene: TRBV12-3/TRBV12-4
J gene: .
CDR3 protein: ASSLYRDRGSRTQY